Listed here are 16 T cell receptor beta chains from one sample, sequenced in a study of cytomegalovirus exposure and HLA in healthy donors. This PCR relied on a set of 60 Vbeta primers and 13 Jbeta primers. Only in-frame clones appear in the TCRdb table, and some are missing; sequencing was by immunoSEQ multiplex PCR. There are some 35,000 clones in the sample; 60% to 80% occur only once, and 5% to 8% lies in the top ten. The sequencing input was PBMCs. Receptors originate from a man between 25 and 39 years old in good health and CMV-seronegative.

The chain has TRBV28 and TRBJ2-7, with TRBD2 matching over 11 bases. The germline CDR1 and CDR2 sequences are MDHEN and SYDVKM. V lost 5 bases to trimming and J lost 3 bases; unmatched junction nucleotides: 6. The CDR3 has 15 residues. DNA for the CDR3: TGTGCCAGCAGTGGCCAGGGACTAGCGGACTACGAGCAGTACTTC. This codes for CASSGQGLADYEQYF.

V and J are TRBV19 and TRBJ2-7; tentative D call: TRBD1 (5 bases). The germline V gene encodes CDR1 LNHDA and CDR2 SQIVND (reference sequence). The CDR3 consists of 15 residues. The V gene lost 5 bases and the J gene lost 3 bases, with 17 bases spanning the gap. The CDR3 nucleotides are TGTGCCAGTAGTGCTTCTCCCCTACAGGTCTACGAGCAGTACTTC. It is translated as CASSASPLQVYEQYF.

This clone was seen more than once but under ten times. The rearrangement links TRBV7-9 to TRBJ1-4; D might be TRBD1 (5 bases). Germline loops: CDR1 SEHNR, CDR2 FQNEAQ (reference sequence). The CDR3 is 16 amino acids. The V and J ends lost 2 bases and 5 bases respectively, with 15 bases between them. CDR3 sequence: CASSLRMGQLNEKLFF. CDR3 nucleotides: TGTGCCAGCAGCTTAAGGATGGGGCAGCTAAATGAAAAACTGTTTTTT.

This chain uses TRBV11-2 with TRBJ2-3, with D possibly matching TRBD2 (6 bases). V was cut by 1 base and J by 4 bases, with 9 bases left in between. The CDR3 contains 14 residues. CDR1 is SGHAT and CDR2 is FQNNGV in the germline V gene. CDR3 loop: CASSLVPGADTQYF. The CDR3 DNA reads TGTGCCAGCAGCTTAGTTCCGGGGGCAGATACGCAGTATTTT. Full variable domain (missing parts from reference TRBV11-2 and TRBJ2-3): EAGVAQSPRYKIIEKRQSVAFWCNPISGHATLYWYQQILGQGPKLLIQFQNNGVVDDSQLPKDRFSAERLKGVDSTLKIQPAKLEDSAVYLCASSLVPGADTQYFGPGTRLTVL.

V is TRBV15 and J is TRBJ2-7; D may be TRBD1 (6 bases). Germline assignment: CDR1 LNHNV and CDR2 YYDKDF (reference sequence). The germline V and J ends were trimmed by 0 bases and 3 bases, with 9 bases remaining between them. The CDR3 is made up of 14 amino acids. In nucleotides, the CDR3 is TGTGCCACCAGCAGAGATTTAGGGGGCTACGAGCAGTACTTC. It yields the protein CATSRDLGGYEQYF.

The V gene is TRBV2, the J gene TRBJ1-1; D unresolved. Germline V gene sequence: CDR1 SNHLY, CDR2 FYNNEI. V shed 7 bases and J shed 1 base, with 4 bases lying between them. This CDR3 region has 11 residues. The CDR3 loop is CASTQNTEAFF. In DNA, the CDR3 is TGTGCCAGCACCCAGAACACTGAAGCTTTCTTT.

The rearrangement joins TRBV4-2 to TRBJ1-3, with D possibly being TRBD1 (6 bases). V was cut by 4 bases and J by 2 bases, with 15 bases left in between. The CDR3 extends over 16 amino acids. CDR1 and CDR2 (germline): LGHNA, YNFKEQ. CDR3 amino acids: CASSPRGGEAGNTIYF. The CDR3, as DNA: TGTGCCAGCAGCCCAAGGGGGGGGGAGGCTGGAAACACCATATATTTT.

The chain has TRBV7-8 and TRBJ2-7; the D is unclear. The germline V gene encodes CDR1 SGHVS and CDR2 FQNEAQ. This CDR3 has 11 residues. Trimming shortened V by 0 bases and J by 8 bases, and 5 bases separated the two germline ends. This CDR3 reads CASSLAGQQYF. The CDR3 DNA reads TGTGCCAGCAGCTTAGCGGGCCAGCAGTACTTC.

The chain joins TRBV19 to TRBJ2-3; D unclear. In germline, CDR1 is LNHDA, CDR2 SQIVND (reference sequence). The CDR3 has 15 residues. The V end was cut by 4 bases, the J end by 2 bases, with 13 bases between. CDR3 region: CASSSRPLPTDTQYF. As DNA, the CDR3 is TGTGCCAGTAGTAGCCGCCCACTACCCACAGATACGCAGTATTTT.

The CDR3 is CASSPRSTRLFYEQYF. CDR3 bases: TGTGCCAGCAGTCCCCGGTCCACCAGGCTTTTCTACGAGCAGTACTTC. The gene calls are TRBV28 and TRBJ2-7, with D unclear. The CDR3 has 16 amino acids. The V gene's germline CDR1 is MDHEN and CDR2 SYDVKM. The ends were cut back, 5 bases at V and 3 bases at J, with 20 bases in the middle.

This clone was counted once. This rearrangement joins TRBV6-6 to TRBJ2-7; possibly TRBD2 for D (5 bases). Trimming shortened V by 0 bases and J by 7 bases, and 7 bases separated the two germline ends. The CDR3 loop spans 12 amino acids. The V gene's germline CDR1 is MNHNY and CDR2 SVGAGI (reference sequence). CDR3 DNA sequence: TGTGCCAGCAGTTACTCGAGGGAGGAGCAGTACTTC. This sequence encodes CASSYSREEQYF.

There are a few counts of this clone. The CDR3 protein is CASSLFWGGQETQYF. The DNA for the CDR3 is TGTGCCAGCAGCTTGTTTTGGGGGGGCCAAGAGACCCAGTACTTC. The rearrangement uses TRBV11-2 and TRBJ2-5, with TRBD2 identical over 7 bases. Unmatched junction bases numbered 5, after V lost 3 bases and J lost 1 base. Looked up from germline, CDR1 is SGHAT and CDR2 is FQNNGV. This CDR3 is 15 amino acids long.

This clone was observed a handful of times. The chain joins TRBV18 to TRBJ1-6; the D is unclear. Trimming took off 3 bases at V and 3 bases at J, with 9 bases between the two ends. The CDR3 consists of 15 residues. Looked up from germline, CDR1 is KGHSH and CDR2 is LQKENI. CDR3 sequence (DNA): TGTGCCAGCTCACCCCAGGAGGACTATAATTCACCCCTCCACTTT. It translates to CASSPQEDYNSPLHF.

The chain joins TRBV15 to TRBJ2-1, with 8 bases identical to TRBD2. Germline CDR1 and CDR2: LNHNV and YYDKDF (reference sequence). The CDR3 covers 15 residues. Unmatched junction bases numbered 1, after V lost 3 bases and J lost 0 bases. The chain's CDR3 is CATSRLAGSYNEQFF. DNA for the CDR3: TGTGCCACCAGCAGGCTAGCGGGCTCCTACAATGAGCAGTTCTTC.

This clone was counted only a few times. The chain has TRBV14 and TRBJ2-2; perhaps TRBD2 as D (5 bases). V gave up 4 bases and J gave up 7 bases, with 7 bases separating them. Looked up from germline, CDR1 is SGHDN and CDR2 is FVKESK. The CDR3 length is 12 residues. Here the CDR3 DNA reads TGTGCCAGCAGCCCGGGGATCGGGGAGCTGTTTTTT. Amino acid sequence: CASSPGIGELFF.

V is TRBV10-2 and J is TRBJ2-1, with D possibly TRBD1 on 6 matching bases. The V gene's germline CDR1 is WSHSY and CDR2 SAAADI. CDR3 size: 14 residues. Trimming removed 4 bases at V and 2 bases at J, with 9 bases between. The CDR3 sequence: CASSGQGTYNEQFF. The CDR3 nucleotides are TGCGCCAGCAGTGGCCAGGGGACCTACAATGAGCAGTTCTTC.